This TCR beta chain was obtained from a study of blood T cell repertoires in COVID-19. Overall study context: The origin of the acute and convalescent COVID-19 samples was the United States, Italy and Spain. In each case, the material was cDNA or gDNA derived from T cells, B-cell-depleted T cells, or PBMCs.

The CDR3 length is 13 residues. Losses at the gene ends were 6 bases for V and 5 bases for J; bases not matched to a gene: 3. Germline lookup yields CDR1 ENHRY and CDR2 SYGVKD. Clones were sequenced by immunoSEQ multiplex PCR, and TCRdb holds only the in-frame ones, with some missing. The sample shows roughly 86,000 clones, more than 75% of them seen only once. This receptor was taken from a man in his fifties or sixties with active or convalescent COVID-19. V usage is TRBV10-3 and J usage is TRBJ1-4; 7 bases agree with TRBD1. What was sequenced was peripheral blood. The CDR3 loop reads CAISGTENEKLFF. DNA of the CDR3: TGTGCCATCAGCGGGACAGAGAATGAAAAACTGTTTTTT.